A selection of T cell receptor beta chains follows, all from one sample in a study of low-dose radiotherapy and immunotherapy resistance in tumors. MiXCR was run by TCRdb on the reads, yielding one entry per CDR3 protein. The sample includes approximately 52,000 distinct CDR3 sequences, around a third of them seen just once. The material was PBMCs, obtained after low-dose radiotherapy plus immunotherapy. The receptors were sampled from a male donor with rectosigmoid adenocarcinoma. CDR3s include the opening cysteine and the closing phenylalanine or tryptophan. D genes are given only for firm matches. Not all rows give a size; the values are once, few, many and, for expanded clones, a class.

>TRBJ2-1|TRBV30|many|TRBD2
TGTGCCTGGGAGCCTAGCGGGGGCTCCTACAATGAGCAGTTCTTC
CAWEPSGGSYNEQFF
>TRBJ1-5|TRBV5-1|NA|NA
TGCGCCAGCAGCCCGGGCCTCGGGGGCAATCAGCCCCAGCATTTT
CASSPGLGGNQPQHF
>TRBJ1-5|TRBV29-1|NA|NA
TGCAGCGCCACCCGAGACAGATATAGCAATCAGCCCCAGCATTTT
CSATRDRYSNQPQHF
>TRBJ2-5|TRBV28|many|NA
TGTGCCAGCAGTTTATATGGTAGGCGGGAAGAGACCCAGTACTTC
CASSLYGRREETQYF
>TRBJ2-5|TRBV27|many|NA
TGTGCCAGCAGTCGGAAATCCGAAGAGACCCAGTACTTC
CASSRKSEETQYF
>TRBJ1-4|TRBV4-3|NA|NA
TGCGCCAGCAGCCAGGGGCAGGCCACTAATGAAAAACTGTTTTTT
CASSQGQATNEKLFF
>TRBJ2-7|TRBV6-2/TRBV6-3|medium-sized|NA
TGTGCCAGCAGTCCTACAGGGAAAGGAGGAGAGCAGTACTTC
CASSPTGKGGEQYF
>TRBJ2-3|TRBV28|NA|NA
TGTGCCGGCAGCTCCGGTGTTACGCAGTATTTT
CAGSSGVTQYF
>TRBJ2-7|TRBV28|medium-sized|NA
TGTGCCAGCGTCCTGGACATAGGCGGCAACGAGCAGTACTTC
CASVLDIGGNEQYF
>TRBJ2-3|TRBV6-1|many|TRBD1
TGTGCCAGCAGTTACGGACAGGCGACTTCCACAGATACGCAGTATTTT
CASSYGQATSTDTQYF
>TRBJ2-2|TRBV20-1|many|NA
TGCAGTGCTAGAGAGTTGGGGAGAAACGGCCCCGGGGAGCTGTTTTTT
CSARELGRNGPGELFF
>TRBJ2-3|TRBV7-2|NA|NA
TGTGCCAGCAGCCTAACCGCGATCACAGATACGCAGTATTTT
CASSLTAITDTQYF
>TRBJ2-5|TRBV6-2/TRBV6-3|many|NA
TGTGCCAGCAGGCTACCGGGGGAGGCAGAGACCCAGTACTTC
CASRLPGEAETQYF
>TRBJ1-1|TRBV4-2|many|NA
TGTGCCAGCAGCCAATTGGAGTCCACTGAAGCTTTCTTT
CASSQLESTEAFF
>TRBJ1-2|TRBV7-9|once|NA
TGTGCCAGCAGCCCAGCGGGGGGCCCCGCTGGCTACACCTTC
CASSPAGGPAGYTF
>TRBJ2-1|TRBV4-1|many|TRBD1
TGCGCCAGCAGCCAAGGAGGACCGGGACAGGGGGTTAGTGAGCAGTTCTTC
CASSQGGPGQGVSEQFF
>TRBJ1-5|TRBV19|many|NA
TGTGCCAGTAGAACAGGGAAAGATCAGCCCCAGCATTTT
CASRTGKDQPQHF
>TRBJ1-1|TRBV5-4|once|NA
TGTGCCAGCAGTCCCAGAAGGGGACCGACCACTGAAGCTTTCTTT
CASSPRRGPTTEAFF
>TRBJ2-2|TRBV6-6|once|TRBD2
TGTGCCACCCGACTAGCGGGAATGGGGAGGACCGGGGAGCTGTTTTTT
CATRLAGMGRTGELFF
>TRBJ2-5|TRBV7-9|many|TRBD2
TGTGCCAGCAGCCGCGTAACTAGCGTCCAAGAGACCCAGTACTTC
CASSRVTSVQETQYF
>TRBJ1-5|TRBV6-2/TRBV6-3|many|NA
TGTGCCAGCAGTTACCCCGGCCAGCCCCAGCATTTT
CASSYPGQPQHF
>TRBJ2-5|TRBV4-2|many|NA
TGTGCCAGCAGCCTAAAGTGGGACCAAGAGACCCAGTACTTC
CASSLKWDQETQYF
>TRBJ2-7|TRBV2|NA|TRBD2
TGTGCCACCGAATCCGGGGCTAGCGGGCCAGACGAGCAGTACTTC
CATESGASGPDEQYF
>TRBJ2-7|TRBV4-3|many|NA
TGCGCCAGCAGCCGAAAGAAGGAGGGCTCCTACGAGCAGTACTTC
CASSRKKEGSYEQYF
>TRBJ1-2|TRBV12-3/TRBV12-4|many|NA
TGTGCCAGCACCCCGGGGGGGGGGGCGGTTAACTATGGCTACACCTTC
CASTPGGGAVNYGYTF
>TRBJ2-3|TRBV28|NA|TRBD1
TGTGCCAGCACGGCAGGGGGCCCGCCATTTAGTACGCAGTATTTT
CASTAGGPPFSTQYF
>TRBJ2-7|TRBV15|few|NA
TGTGCCACCAGCATTGGGATCCCCTACGAGCAGTACTTC
CATSIGIPYEQYF